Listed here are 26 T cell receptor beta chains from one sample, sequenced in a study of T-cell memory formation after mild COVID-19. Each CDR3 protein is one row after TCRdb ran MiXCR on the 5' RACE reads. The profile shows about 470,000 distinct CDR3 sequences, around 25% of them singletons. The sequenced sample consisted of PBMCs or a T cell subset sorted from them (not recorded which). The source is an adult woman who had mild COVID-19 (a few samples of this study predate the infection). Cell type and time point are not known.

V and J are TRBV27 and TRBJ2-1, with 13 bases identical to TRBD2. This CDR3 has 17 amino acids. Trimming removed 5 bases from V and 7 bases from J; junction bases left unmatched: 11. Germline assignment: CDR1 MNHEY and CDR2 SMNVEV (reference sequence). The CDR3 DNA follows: TGTGCCAGCAGTCCCCCCGGGGGACTAGCGGGAATAAATGAGCAGTTCTTC. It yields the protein CASSPPGGLAGINEQFF.

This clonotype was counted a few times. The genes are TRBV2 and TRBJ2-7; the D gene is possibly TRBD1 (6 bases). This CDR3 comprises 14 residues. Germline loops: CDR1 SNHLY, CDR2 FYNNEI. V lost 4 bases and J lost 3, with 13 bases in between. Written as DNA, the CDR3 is TGTGCCAGCAGTGGACAGGCGCAGGGCTACGAGCAGTACTTC. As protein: CASSGQAQGYEQYF.

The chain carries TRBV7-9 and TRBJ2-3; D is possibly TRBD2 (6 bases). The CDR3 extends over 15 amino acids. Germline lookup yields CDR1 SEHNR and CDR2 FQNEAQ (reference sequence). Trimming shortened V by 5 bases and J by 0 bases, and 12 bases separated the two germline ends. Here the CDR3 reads CASSMSGRSTDTQYF. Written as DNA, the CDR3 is TGTGCCAGCAGCATGAGCGGGCGTAGCACAGATACGCAGTATTTT.

CDR3 nucleotide sequence: TGTGCCAGCAGCCTACCCACCCGAGGACAGGGTTCCTACAATGAGCAGTTCTTC. Translation: CASSLPTRGQGSYNEQFF. The chain employs TRBV7-8 and TRBJ2-1, with 8 nucleotides matching TRBD1. Germline V CDR1 and CDR2: SGHVS, FQNEAQ. V shed 5 bases, J shed 1 base, and the junction held 13 bases outside the gene matches. The CDR3 has 18 residues. Full variable domain (rest looked up from reference TRBV7-8 and TRBJ2-1): GAGVSQSPRYKVAKRGQDVALRCDPISGHVSLFWYQQALGQGPEFLTYFQNEAQLDKSGLPSDRFFAERPEGSVSTLKIQRTQQEDSAVYLCASSLPTRGQGSYNEQFFGPGTRLTVL.

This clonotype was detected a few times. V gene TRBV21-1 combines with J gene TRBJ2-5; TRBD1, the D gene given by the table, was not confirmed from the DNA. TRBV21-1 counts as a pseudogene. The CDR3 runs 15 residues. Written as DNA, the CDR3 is TGTGCCAGCAGCAAGGCCGGGACACCCGGAGAGACCCAGTACTTC. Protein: CASSKAGTPGETQYF.

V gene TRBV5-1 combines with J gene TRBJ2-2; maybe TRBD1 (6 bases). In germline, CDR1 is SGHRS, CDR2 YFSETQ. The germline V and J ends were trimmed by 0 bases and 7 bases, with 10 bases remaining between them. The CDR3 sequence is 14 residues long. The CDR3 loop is CASSLGQVNGELFF. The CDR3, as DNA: TGCGCCAGCAGCTTGGGACAGGTCAACGGGGAGCTGTTTTTT. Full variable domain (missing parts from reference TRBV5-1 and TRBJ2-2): KAGVTQTPRYLIKTRGQQVTLSCSPISGHRSVSWYQQTPGQGLQFLFEYFSETQRNKGNFPGRFSGRQFSNSRSEMNVSTLELGDSALYLCASSLGQVNGELFFGEGSRLTVL.

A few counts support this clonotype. The CDR3, as DNA: TGCGCCAGCAGCCAAGCTCCGGGACAGGGCTACGAGCAGTACTTC. Encoded protein: CASSQAPGQGYEQYF. V usage is TRBV4-3 and J usage is TRBJ2-7, with 9 bases that match TRBD1. J gave up 3 bases and V 1 base, and 4 bases lay outside the gene matches. The CDR3 is made up of 15 amino acids. From germline, CDR1 is LGHNA and CDR2 YSLEER.

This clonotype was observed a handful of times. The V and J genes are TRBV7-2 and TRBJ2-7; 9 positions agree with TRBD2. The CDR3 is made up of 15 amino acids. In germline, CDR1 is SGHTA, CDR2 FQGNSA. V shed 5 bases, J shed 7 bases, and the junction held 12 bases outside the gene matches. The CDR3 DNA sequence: TGTGCCAGCAGCCCGTCTCGCGGGAGGGCGGGAGAGCAGTACTTC. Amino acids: CASSPSRGRAGEQYF.

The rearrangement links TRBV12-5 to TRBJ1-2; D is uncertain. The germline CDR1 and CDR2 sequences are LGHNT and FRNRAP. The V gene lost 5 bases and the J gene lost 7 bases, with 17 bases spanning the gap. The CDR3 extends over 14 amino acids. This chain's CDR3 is CASGLPSSSPGYTF. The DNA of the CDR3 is TGTGCTAGTGGTCTCCCTTCAAGTTCCCCTGGCTACACCTTC.

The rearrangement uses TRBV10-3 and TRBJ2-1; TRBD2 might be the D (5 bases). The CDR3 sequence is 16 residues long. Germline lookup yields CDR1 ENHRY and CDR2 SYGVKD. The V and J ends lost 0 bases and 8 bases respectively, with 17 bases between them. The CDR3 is CAISESNPPAGDEQFF. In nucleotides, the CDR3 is TGTGCCATCAGTGAGTCGAATCCCCCGGCCGGGGATGAGCAGTTCTTC.

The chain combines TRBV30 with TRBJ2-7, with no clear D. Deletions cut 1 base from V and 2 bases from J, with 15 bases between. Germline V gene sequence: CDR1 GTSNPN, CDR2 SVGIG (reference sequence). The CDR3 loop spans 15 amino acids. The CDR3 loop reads CAWSDPHRPTYEQYF. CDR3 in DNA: TGTGCCTGGAGTGACCCCCATAGACCGACCTACGAGCAGTACTTC.

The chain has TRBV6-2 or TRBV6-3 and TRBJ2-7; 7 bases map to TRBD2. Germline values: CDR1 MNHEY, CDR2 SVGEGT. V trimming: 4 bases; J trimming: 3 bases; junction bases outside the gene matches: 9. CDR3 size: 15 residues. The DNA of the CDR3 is TGTGCCAGCAGTTCAGCAGGGAGGGGCATCTACGAGCAGTACTTC. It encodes CASSSAGRGIYEQYF.

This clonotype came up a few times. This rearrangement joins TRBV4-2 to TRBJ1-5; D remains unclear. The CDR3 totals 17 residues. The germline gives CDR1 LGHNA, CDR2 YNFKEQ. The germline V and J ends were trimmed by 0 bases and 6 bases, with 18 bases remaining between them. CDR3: CASSQDPVQAGSQPQHF. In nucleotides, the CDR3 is TGTGCCAGCAGCCAAGATCCCGTTCAGGCTGGGTCTCAGCCCCAGCATTTT.

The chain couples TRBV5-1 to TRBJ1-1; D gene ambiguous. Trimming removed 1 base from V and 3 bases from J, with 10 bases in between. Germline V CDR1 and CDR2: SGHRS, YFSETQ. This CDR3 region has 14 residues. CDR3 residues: CASSLSPEDTEAFF. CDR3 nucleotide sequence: TGCGCCAGCAGCTTGTCCCCGGAGGACACTGAAGCTTTCTTT.

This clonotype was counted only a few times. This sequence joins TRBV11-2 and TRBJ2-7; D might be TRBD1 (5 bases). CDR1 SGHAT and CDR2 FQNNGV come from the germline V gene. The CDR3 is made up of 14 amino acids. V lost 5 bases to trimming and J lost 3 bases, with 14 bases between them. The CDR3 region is CASSAAGPLYEQYF. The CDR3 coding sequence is TGTGCCAGCAGCGCAGCAGGGCCGCTCTACGAGCAGTACTTC.

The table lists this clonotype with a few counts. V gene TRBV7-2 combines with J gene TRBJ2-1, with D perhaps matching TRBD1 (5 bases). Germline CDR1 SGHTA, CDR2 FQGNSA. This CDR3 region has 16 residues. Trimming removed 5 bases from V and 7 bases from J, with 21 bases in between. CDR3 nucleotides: TGTGCCAGCAGCCAAGGGGTAGCTGGGATCGGGAATGAGCAGTTCTTC. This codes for CASSQGVAGIGNEQFF.

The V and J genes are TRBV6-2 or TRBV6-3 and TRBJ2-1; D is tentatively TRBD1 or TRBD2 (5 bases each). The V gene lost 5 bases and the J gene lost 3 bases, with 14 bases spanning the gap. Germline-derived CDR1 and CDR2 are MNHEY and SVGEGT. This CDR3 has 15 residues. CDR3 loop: CASSPWDQGYNEQFF. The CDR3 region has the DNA TGTGCCAGCAGTCCGTGGGACCAGGGCTACAATGAGCAGTTCTTC.

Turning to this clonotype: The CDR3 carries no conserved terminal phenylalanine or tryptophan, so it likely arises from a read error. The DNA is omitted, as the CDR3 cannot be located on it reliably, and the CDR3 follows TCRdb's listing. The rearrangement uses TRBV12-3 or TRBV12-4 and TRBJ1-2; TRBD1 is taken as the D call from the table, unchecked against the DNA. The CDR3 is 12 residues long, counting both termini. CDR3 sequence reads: CASSLPSRTAEV.

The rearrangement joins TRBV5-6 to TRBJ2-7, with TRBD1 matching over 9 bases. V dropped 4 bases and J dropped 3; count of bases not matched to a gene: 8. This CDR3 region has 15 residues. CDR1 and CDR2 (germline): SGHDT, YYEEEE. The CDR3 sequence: CASSIYDRGGYEQYF. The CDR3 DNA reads TGTGCCAGCAGCATTTACGACAGGGGGGGCTACGAGCAGTACTTC.

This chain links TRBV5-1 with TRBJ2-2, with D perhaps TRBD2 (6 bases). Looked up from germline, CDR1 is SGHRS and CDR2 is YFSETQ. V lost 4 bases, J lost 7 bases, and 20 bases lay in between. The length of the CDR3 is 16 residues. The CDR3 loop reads CASSGRLVESRGELFF. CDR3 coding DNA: TGCGCCAGCAGCGGCAGACTAGTGGAGAGCCGCGGGGAGCTGTTTTTT. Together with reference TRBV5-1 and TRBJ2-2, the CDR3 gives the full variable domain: KAGVTQTPRYLIKTRGQQVTLSCSPISGHRSVSWYQQTPGQGLQFLFEYFSETQRNKGNFPGRFSGRQFSNSRSEMNVSTLELGDSALYLCASSGRLVESRGELFFGEGSRLTVL.

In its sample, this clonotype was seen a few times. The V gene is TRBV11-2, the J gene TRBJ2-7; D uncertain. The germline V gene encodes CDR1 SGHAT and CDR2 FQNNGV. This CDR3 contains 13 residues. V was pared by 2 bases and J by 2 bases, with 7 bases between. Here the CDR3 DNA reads TGTGCCAGCAGCTTACACGGTCCCTACGAGCAGTACTTC. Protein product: CASSLHGPYEQYF.

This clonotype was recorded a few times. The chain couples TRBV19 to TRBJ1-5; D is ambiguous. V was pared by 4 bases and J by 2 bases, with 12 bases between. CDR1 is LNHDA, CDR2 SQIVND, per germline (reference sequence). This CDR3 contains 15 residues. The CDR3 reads CASSTQQSRNQPQHF. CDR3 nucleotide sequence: TGTGCCAGTAGTACACAACAGAGCCGCAATCAGCCCCAGCATTTT.

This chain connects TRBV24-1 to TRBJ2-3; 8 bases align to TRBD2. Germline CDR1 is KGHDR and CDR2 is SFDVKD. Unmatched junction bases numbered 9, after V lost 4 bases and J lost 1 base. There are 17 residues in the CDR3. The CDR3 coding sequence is TGTGCCACCAGTGACCAGCGGGGGACCACACGCACAGATACGCAGTATTTT. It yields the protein CATSDQRGTTRTDTQYF.

The DNA of the CDR3 is TGTGCCAGCTCACCTCAGACAGGGAGGAACACTGAAGCTTTCTTT. This encodes CASSPQTGRNTEAFF. V and J are TRBV18 and TRBJ1-1, with TRBD1 identical over 7 bases. Germline CDR1 KGHSH, CDR2 LQKENI. V lost 3 bases and J lost 1; bases outside the gene matches: 5. This CDR3 contains 15 residues.

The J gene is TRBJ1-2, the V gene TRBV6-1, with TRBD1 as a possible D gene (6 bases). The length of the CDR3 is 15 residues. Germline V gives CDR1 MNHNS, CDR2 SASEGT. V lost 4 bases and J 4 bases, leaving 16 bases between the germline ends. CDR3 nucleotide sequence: TGTGCCAGCAGTGGCGGGACACGTACGCTCTATGGCTACACCTTC. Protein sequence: CASSGGTRTLYGYTF.

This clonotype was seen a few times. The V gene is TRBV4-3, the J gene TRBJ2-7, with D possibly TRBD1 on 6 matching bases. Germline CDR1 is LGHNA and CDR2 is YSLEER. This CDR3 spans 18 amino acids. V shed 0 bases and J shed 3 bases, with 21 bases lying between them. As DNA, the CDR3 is TGCGCCAGCAGCCAAGATCTATTGGGGCAGGGGCCTTACTACGAGCAGTACTTC. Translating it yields CASSQDLLGQGPYYEQYF.